Presented here are 2 T cell receptor beta chains from one specimen sequenced in a study of cytomegalovirus exposure and HLA in healthy donors. The PCR used 60 Vbeta and 13 Jbeta primers. Only in-frame clones appear in the TCRdb table, and some are missing; sequencing was by immunoSEQ multiplex PCR. Among roughly 150,000 clones listed, less than 65% were seen once. What was sequenced was PBMCs. All receptors come from a woman between 25 and 40 years old in good health and CMV-seropositive.

The chain is built from TRBV29-1 and TRBJ1-2; TRBD1 agrees at 11 bases. V was clipped by 5 bases and J by 5 bases; unmatched bases: 4. The germline CDR1 and CDR2 sequences are SQVTM and ANQGSEA. The CDR3 contains 13 residues. CDR3 loop: CSVRTGGHYGYTF. The DNA for the CDR3 is TGCAGCGTTAGGACAGGGGGCCATTATGGCTACACCTTC. Together with reference TRBV29-1 and TRBJ1-2, the CDR3 gives the full variable domain: SAVISQKPSRDICQRGTSLTIQCQVDSQVTMMFWYRQQPGQSLTLIATANQGSEATYESGFVIDKFPISRPNLTFSTLTVSNMSPEDSSIYLCSVRTGGHYGYTFGSGTRLTVV.

The rearrangement joins TRBV15 to TRBJ1-2; D uncertain. V shed 0 bases and J shed 2 bases, with 10 bases lying between them. This CDR3 region has 15 residues. Germline values: CDR1 LNHNV, CDR2 YYDKDF (reference sequence). CDR3 coding DNA: TGTGCCACCAGCAGAGATCTTCCGGGGAACTATGGCTACACCTTC. Its translation is CATSRDLPGNYGYTF.